The clone carrying this TCR beta chain was counted a single time. The sample belongs to a study of technical replicates of blood from a few donors. Germline CDR1 and CDR2: SGHRS and YFSETQ. The germline V and J ends were trimmed by 7 bases and 3 bases, with 10 bases remaining between them. The CDR3 spans 12 residues. Clones were read by immunoSEQ multiplex PCR, and TCRdb kept only the in-frame ones, dropping some. The sample carries 62,000 or so clones, around 87% recorded once. This chain joins TRBV5-1 and TRBJ1-2; D uncertain. Sequencing used PBMCs. This TCR was recovered from a human donor in good health. Some clones in this sample may be carry-over from other donors' samples. The CDR3 loop reads CASGPRDYGYTF. As DNA, the CDR3 is TGCGCCAGCGGTCCGAGGGACTATGGCTACACCTTC.